This TCR beta chain was obtained from a study of blood T cell repertoires in COVID-19. Study overall: Samples representing acute and convalescent COVID-19 were sourced from the United States, Italy and Spain. PBMCs, B-cell-depleted T cells, or T cells provided the cDNA or gDNA that made up the material.

The CDR3 consists of 15 residues. The V end lost 5 bases, the J end lost 2 bases, and 15 bases lay between the germline ends. Germline lookup yields CDR1 LNHDA and CDR2 SQIVND (reference sequence). Original methodology: Amplifying reference gene primers gave estimates of nucleated cell counts. Clones were read by immunoSEQ multiplex PCR, and TCRdb kept only the in-frame ones, dropping some. The V and J calls and clone size come from that table; D and trimming were worked out from the DNA. Of hundreds of thousands of clones listed, around 90% were seen once; the top ten hold 2.5% to 3.5%. The receptor was isolated from a human donor in a cohort sampled during active COVID-19. The chain joins TRBV19 to TRBJ1-1; D possibly corresponds to TRBD1 (5 bases). Sequencing was performed on peripheral blood. The CDR3 is CASSAPGNPNTEAFF. The CDR3 nucleotides are TGTGCCAGTAGTGCCCCAGGGAACCCAAACACTGAAGCTTTCTTT.